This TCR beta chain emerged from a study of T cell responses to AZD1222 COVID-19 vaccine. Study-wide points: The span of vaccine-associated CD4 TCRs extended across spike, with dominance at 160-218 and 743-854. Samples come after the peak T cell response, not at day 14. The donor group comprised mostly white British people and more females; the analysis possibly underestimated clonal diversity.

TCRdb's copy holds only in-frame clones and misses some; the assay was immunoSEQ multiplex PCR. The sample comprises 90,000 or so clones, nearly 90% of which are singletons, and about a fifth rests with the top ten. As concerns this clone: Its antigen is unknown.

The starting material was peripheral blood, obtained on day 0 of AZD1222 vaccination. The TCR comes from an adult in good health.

The CDR3 loop reads CASSGAGTGGSTIYF. CDR3 bases: TGTGCCAGCAGTGGAGCCGGGACAGGGGGTAGCACCATATATTTT. J is TRBJ1-3 and V is TRBV28; 11 positions match TRBD1. The CDR3 has 15 residues. Per the germline V gene, CDR1 is MDHEN and CDR2 is SYDVKM. V lost 5 bases and J lost 9; bases outside the gene matches: 9.